This T cell receptor (beta chain) was identified in a study of CD8 T cells in Susac syndrome. V was clipped by 8 bases and J by 0 bases, with 8 bases between them. This CDR3 spans 14 amino acids. TCR beta sequences were obtained from blood CD8+ and CD4+ T cells. TEMRA cells were FACS-enriched, and CD8+ and CD4+ T cells were isolated negatively. An amount of RNA that ranged from about 0.45 to 1 ug was reverse transcribed with random hexamers. Amplification of TCR beta CDR3 was carried out by immunoSEQ multiplex PCR, which covered 54 Vbeta and 13 Jbeta segments. Each CDR3 protein is one row after TCRdb ran MiXCR on the immunoSEQ multiplex PCR reads. The top ten clones hold around 0.13% of a sample with under 200,000 distinct CDR3 sequences, about 96% of them seen once.

The rearrangement uses TRBV12-3 or TRBV12-4 and TRBJ2-6; D remains ambiguous. The sequenced sample was CD4+ T cells from PBMCs. This TCR was recovered from a human donor with Susac syndrome. The CDR3 sequence is CASLWDSGANVLTF. The CDR3 DNA reads TGTGCCAGCTTATGGGACTCTGGGGCCAACGTCCTGACTTTC.